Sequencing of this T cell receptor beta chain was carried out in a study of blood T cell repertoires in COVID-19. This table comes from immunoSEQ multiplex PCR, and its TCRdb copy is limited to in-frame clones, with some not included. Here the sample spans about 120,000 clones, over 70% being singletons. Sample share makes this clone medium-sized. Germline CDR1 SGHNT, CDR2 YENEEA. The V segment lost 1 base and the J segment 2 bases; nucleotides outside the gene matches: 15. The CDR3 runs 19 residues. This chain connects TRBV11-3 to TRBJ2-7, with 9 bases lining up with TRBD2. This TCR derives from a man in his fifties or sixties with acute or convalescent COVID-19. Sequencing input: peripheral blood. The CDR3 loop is CASSLGRLAADSFTYEQYV. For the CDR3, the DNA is TGTGCCAGCAGCTTAGGCCGACTAGCGGCGGATTCCTTTACCTACGAGCAGTACGTC.